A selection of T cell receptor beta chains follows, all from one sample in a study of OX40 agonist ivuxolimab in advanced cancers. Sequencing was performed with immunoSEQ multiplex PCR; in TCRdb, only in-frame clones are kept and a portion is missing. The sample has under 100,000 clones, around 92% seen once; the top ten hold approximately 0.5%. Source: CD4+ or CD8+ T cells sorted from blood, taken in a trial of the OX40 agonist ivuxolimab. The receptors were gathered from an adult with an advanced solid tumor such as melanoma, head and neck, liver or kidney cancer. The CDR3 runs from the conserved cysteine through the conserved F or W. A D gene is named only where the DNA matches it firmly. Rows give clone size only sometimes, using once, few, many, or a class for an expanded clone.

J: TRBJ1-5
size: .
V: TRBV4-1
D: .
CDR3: CASSQARGGPGNQPQHF
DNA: TGCGCCAGCAGCCAAGCCCGAGGGGGGCCGGGGAATCAGCCCCAGCATTTT

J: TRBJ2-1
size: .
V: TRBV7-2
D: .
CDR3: CASSLNGLYNEQFF
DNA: TGTGCCAGCAGCTTAAACGGGTTGTACAATGAGCAGTTCTTC

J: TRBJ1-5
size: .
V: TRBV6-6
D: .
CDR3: CASSYWPRSNQPQHF
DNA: TGTGCCAGCAGTTACTGGCCCCGTAGCAATCAGCCCCAGCATTTT

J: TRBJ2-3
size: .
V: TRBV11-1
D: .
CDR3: CASSSSSVSGDTQYF
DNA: TGTGCCAGCAGCTCCTCTAGCGTTTCGGGAGATACGCAGTATTTT

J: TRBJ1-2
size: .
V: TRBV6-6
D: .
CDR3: CASSFNYGYTF
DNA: TGTGCCAGCAGCTTTAACTATGGCTACACCTTC

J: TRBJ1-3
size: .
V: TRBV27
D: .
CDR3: CASSLRSPGNTIYF
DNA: TGTGCCAGCAGTTTAAGGTCTCCTGGAAACACCATATATTTT

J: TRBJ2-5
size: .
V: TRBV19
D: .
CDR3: CASSHLKGETQYF
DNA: TGTGCCAGTAGTCATCTAAAGGGGGAGACCCAGTACTTC

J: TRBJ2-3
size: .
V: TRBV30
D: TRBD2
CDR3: CALAGGTDTQYF
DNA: TGTGCCCTAGCGGGAGGGACAGATACGCAGTATTTT

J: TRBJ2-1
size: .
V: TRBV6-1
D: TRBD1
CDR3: CASSTDRKGYNEQFF
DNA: TGTGCCAGCAGCACGGACAGGAAGGGCTACAATGAGCAGTTCTTC

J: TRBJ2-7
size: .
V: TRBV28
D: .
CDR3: CASSSLWDTSSYEQYF
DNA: TGTGCCAGCAGTTCCCTCTGGGACACAAGCTCCTACGAGCAGTACTTC

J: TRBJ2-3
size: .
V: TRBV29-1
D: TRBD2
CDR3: CSALAESVDTQYF
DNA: TGCAGCGCCCTAGCGGAGTCCGTAGATACGCAGTATTTT

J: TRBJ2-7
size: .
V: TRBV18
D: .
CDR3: CASSRGAGANYEQYF
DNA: TGTGCCAGCTCACGCGGGGCAGGGGCAAATTACGAGCAGTACTTC

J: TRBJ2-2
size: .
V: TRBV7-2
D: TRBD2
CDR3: CASSSPGLGYTGELFF
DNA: TGTGCCAGCAGCTCCCCGGGACTAGGTTACACCGGGGAGCTGTTTTTT

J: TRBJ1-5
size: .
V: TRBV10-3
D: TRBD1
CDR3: CAIRGGIGQPQHF
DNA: TGTGCCATCAGAGGGGGCATCGGTCAGCCCCAGCATTTT

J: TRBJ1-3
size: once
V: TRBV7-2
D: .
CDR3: CASSVRAWGNTIYF
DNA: TGTGCCAGCAGCGTCCGGGCCTGGGGAAACACCATATATTTT

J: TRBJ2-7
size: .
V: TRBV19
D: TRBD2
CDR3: CASRTSGTYEQYF
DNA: TGTGCCAGTAGGACTAGCGGAACCTACGAGCAGTACTTC

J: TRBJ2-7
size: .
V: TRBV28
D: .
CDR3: CASSLFRDEQYF
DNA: TGTGCCAGCAGTTTATTCAGGGACGAGCAGTACTTC

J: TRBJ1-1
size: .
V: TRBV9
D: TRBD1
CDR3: CASSAQGASITEAFF
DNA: TGTGCCAGCAGCGCACAGGGGGCTAGTATTACTGAAGCTTTCTTT

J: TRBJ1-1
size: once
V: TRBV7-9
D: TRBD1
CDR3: CASSLWTGGNTEAFF
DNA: TGTGCCAGCAGCTTATGGACAGGGGGGAACACTGAAGCTTTCTTT

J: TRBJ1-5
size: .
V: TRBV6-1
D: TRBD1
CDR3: CASSGQGFFGNQPQHF
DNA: TGTGCCAGCAGTGGACAGGGGTTTTTCGGCAATCAGCCCCAGCATTTT

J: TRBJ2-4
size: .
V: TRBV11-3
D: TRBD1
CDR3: CASSLEADRGDIQYF
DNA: TGTGCCAGCAGCTTAGAGGCAGACAGGGGTGACATTCAGTACTTC

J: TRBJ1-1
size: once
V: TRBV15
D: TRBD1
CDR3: CATSRDRERTEAFF
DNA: TGTGCCACCAGCAGGGACAGGGAGAGGACTGAAGCTTTCTTT

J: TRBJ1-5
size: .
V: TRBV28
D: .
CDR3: CASGPKVSYSNQPQHF
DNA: TGTGCCAGTGGCCCCAAGGTTTCTTATAGCAATCAGCCCCAGCATTTT

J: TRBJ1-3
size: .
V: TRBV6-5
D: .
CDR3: CASSYSKNSGNTIYF
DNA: TGTGCCAGCAGTTACTCGAAAAATTCTGGAAACACCATATATTTT

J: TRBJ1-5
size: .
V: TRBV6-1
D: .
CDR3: CASSEAGEQPQHF
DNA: TGTGCCAGCAGTGAAGCGGGGGAACAGCCCCAGCATTTT

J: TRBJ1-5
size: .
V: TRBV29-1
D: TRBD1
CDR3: CSVTYNGQGNQPQHF
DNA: TGCAGCGTTACTTATAACGGACAGGGCAACCAGCCCCAGCATTTT

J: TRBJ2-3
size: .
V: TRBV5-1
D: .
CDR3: CASSLEGADTQYF
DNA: TGCGCCAGCAGCTTGGAAGGGGCAGATACGCAGTATTTT

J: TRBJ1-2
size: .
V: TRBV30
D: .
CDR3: CAWRPGLSDTF
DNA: TGTGCCTGGAGGCCAGGTTTGTCCGACACCTTC

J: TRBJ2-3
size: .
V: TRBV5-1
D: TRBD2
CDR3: CASSLGGRAVDTQYF
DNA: TGCGCCAGCAGCTTGGGCGGGAGGGCCGTAGATACGCAGTATTTT

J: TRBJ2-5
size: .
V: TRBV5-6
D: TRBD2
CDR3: CASSPSSGRAETQYF
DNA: TGTGCCAGCAGCCCCTCTAGCGGGAGGGCAGAGACCCAGTACTTC

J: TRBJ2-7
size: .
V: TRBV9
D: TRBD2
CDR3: CASSISGSSYEQYF
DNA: TGTGCCAGCAGCATTAGCGGGAGCTCCTACGAGCAGTACTTC

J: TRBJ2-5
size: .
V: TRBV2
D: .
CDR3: CASSVIGVETQYF
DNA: TGTGCCAGCAGTGTCATAGGGGTTGAGACCCAGTACTTC

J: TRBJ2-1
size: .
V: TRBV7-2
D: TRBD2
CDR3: CASSPFGLAGGGIREQFF
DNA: TGTGCCAGCAGCCCATTTGGACTAGCGGGAGGGGGGATTCGGGAGCAGTTCTTC

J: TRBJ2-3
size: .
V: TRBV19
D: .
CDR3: CASSRQVDLTDTQYF
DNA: TGTGCCAGTAGTCGGCAGGTGGATCTCACAGATACGCAGTATTTT

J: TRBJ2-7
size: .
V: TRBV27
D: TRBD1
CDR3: CASSFRQGAMQYF
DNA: TGTGCCAGCAGTTTCCGACAGGGGGCAATGCAGTACTTC

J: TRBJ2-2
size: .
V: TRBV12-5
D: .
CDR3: CASGPLGELFF
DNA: TGTGCTAGTGGTCCGCTTGGGGAGCTGTTTTTT

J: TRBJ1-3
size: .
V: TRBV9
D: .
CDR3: CASSPTYSAGNTIYF
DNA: TGTGCCAGCAGCCCGACATATTCTGCTGGAAACACCATATATTTT

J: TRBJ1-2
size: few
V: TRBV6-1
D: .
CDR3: CASQTGGVWPGYTF
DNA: TGTGCCAGCCAGACAGGAGGGGTATGGCCGGGCTACACCTTC

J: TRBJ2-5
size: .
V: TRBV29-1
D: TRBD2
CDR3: CSVGDLAGGRTQYF
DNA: TGCAGCGTGGGAGACCTAGCGGGGGGCCGGACCCAGTACTTC

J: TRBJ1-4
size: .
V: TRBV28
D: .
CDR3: CASSSTDSPNEKLFF
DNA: TGTGCCAGCAGTTCCACCGACAGCCCTAATGAAAAACTGTTTTTT

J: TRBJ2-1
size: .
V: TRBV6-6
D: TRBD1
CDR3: CASSPGTGGYNEQFF
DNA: TGTGCCAGCAGTCCCGGGACAGGGGGCTACAATGAGCAGTTCTTC

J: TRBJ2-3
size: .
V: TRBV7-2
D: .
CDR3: CASSFKGTDTQYF
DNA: TGTGCCAGCAGCTTTAAAGGAACAGATACGCAGTATTTT

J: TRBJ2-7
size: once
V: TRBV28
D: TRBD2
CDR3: CASHHLGLADPYEQYF
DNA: TGTGCCAGCCACCACCTGGGGCTAGCGGATCCCTACGAGCAGTACTTC